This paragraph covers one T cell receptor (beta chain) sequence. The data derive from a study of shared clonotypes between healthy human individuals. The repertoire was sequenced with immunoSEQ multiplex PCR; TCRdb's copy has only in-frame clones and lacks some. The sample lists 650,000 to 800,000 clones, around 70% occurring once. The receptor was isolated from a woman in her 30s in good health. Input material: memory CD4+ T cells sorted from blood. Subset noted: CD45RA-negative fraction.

The CDR3 loop is CASSLGAGRNTGELFF. The CDR3 nucleotides read TGTGCCAGCAGTTTAGGAGCGGGGAGAAACACCGGGGAGCTGTTTTTT. The V and J genes are TRBV6-5 and TRBJ2-2; 7 positions match TRBD2. Germline loops: CDR1 MNHEY, CDR2 SVGAGI. This CDR3 is built from 16 residues. V dropped 4 bases and J dropped 2; count of bases not matched to a gene: 7.